This TCR beta chain was profiled in a study of shared clonotypes between healthy human individuals. Findings of the study overall: Sorted-subset sequencing, rarefaction showed, was incomplete despite large depth. Genetic and exposure-history diversity was limited by the few donors.

A word on this clone: Its matching antigen is unknown.

The CDR3 sequence is 14 residues long. V lost 1 base and J 3 bases, leaving 8 bases between the germline ends. Germline values: CDR1 SGHTA, CDR2 FQGNSA. Samples underwent the assay at deep level. Using immunoSEQ multiplex PCR, the repertoire was profiled, and TCRdb retains in-frame clones only, with some absent. Among around 1.1 million clones, 77% were seen once, and the ten largest hold approximately 0.9%. This receptor was taken from a man aged 18-30 years in good health. Some clones in this sample may be carry-over from other donors' samples. This chain connects TRBV7-2 to TRBJ2-3; the D gene could be TRBD1 or TRBD2 (5 bases each). The sample was memory CD4+ T cells from PBMCs. Subset denoted: CD45RA-negative fraction. Here the CDR3 reads CASSLVGTTDTQYF. The CDR3 DNA follows: TGTGCCAGCAGCTTAGTAGGGACGACAGATACGCAGTATTTT.